The entry below describes one T cell receptor beta chain. Its antigen is unidentified. The assay was immunoSEQ multiplex PCR, and TCRdb's table has in-frame clones only and misses some. The repertoire includes around 43,000 clones, 86% of them detected once, and about an eighth sits in the top ten. The V and J ends lost 4 bases and 9 bases respectively, with 20 bases between them. The length of the CDR3 is 16 residues. The germline gives CDR1 SGHNT, CDR2 YYREEE (reference sequence). Samples of blood were obtained at baseline, on cycle 4 day 1, and on cycle 7 day 1. This entry belongs to a study of OX40 agonist ivuxolimab in advanced cancers. Findings and caveats of the study: Undetermined was the antigen specificity of the expanded peripheral T cells.

The source material was CD4+ or CD8+ T cells sorted from blood, sampled in a trial of the OX40 agonist ivuxolimab. The TCR sequence derives from an adult with an advanced solid tumor such as melanoma, head and neck, liver or kidney cancer. The V call is TRBV5-4, the J call TRBJ1-6; D ambiguous. The CDR3 loop reads CASSPGGGKDFSPLHF. The CDR3 nucleotides are TGTGCCAGCAGCCCGGGAGGAGGAAAGGACTTTTCACCCCTCCACTTT.